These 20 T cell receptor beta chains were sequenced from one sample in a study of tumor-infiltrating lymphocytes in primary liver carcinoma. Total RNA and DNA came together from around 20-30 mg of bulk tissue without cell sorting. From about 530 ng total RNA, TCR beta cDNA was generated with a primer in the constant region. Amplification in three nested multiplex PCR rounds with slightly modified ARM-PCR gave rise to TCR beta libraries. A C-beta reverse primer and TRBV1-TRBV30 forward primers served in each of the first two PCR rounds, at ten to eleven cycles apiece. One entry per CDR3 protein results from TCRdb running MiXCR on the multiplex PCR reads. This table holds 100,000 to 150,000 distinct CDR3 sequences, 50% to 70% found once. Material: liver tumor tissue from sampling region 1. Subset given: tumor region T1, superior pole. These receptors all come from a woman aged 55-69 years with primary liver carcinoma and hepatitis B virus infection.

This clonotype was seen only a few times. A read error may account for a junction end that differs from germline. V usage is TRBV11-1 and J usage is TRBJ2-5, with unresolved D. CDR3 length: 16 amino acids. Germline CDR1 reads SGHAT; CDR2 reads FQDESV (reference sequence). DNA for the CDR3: TGTGCCAGCAACTTAGGATTTTACGCCTCACTAGAGACCCAGTACTTC. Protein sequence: CASNLGFYASLETQYF. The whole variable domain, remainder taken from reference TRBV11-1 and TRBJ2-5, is EAEVAQSPRYKITEKSQAVAFWCDPISGHATLYWYRQILGQGPELLVQFQDESVVDDSQLPKDRFSAERLKGVDSTLKIQPAELGDSAMYLCASNLGFYASLETQYFGPGTRLLVL.

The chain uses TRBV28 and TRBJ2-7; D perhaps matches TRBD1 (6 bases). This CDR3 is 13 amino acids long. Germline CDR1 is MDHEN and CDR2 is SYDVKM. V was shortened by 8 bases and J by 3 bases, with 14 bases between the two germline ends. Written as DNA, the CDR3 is TGTGCCAGCCGGAAGGACAGTTACTACGAGCAGTACTTC. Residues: CASRKDSYYEQYF.

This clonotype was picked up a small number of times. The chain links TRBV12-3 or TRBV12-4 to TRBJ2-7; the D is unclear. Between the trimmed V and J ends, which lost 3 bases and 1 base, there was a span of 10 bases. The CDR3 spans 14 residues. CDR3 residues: CASSFSQGSYEQYF. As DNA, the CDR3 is TGTGCCAGCAGTTTTTCCCAAGGTTCCTACGAGCAGTACTTC.

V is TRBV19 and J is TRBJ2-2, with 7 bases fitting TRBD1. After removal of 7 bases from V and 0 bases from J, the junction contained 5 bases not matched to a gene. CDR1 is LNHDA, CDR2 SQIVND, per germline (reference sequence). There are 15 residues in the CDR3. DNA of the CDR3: TGTGCCAGTACGAGGACAGGATCGAACACCGGGGAGCTGTTTTTT. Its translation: CASTRTGSNTGELFF.

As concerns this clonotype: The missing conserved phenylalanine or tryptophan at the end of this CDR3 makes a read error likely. The CDR3 coding sequence is TGTGCCAGCAGTTTTGGGTACGAGCAGTACATC. Its protein is CASSFGYEQYI. V gene TRBV12-3 or TRBV12-4 combines with J gene TRBJ2-7; D is unresolved. Trimming removed 3 bases from V and 4 bases from J, with 4 bases in between. The CDR3 is 11 amino acids.

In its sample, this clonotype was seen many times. This chain's CDR3 is CASRIGQAEAFF. In DNA, the CDR3 is TGTGCCAGCAGAATCGGACAGGCTGAAGCTTTCTTT. The rearrangement links TRBV12-3 or TRBV12-4 to TRBJ1-1; 7 bases map to TRBD1. CDR3 size: 12 residues. The V and J ends lost 6 bases and 6 bases, in that order; junction bases with no gene match: 4.

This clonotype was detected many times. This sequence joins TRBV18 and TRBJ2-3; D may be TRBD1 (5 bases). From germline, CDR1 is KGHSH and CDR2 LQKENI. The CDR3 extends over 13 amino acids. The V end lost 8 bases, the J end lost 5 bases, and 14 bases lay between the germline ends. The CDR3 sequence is CASEQVREDTQYF. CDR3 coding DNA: TGTGCCAGCGAACAGGTTCGTGAAGATACGCAGTATTTT.

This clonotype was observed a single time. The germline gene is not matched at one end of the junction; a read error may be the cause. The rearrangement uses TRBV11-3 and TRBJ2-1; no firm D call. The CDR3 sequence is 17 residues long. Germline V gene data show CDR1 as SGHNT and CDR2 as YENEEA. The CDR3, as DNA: TGTTCCAGCAGCTCCCTGGGGTCGCGGACCATGGGCAATGAGCAGTTCTTC. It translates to CSSSSLGSRTMGNEQFF.

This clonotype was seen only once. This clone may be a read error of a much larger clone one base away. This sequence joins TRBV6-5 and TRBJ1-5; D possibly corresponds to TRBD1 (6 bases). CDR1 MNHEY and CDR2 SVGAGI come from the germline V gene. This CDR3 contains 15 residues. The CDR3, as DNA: TGTACCAGCAGTAGTGACAGGTATAGCAATCAGCCCCAGCATTTT. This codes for CTSSSDRYSNQPQHF.

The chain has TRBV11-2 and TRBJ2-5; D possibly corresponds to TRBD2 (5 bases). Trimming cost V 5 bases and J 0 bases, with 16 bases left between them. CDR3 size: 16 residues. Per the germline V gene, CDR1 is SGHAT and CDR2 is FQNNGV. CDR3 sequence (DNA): TGTGCCAGCAGCCAAGCTTGGGGAGCTTACCAAGAGACCCAGTACTTC. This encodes CASSQAWGAYQETQYF.

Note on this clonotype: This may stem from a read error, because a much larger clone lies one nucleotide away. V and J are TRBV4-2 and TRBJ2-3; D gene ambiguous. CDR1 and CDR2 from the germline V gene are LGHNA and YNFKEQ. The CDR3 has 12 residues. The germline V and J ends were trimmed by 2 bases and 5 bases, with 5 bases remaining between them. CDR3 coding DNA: TGTGCCAGCAGCCAATTTGGAGATACGCAGTATTTT. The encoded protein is CASSQFGDTQYF.

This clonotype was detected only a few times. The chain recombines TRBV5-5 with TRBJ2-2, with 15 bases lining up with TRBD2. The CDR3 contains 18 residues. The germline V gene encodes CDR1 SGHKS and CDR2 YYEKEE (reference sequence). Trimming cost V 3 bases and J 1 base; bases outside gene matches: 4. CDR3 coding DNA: TGTGCCAGCAGCTCCAAGGGACTAGCGGGAGGGAACACCGGGGAGCTGTTTTTT. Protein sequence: CASSSKGLAGGNTGELFF.

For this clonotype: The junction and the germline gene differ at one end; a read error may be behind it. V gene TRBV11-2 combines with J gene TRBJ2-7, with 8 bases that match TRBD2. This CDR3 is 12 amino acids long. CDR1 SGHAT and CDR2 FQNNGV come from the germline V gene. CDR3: CGSGLASGSQYF. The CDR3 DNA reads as TGTGGCAGCGGCTTAGCAAGCGGGAGTCAGTACTTC.

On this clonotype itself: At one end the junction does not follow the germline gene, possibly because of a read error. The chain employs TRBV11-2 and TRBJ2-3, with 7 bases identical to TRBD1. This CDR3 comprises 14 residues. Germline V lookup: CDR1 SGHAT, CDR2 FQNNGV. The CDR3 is CASTLDREIDTQYF. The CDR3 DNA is TGTGCCAGTACCTTAGACAGGGAGATCGATACGCAATATTTT.

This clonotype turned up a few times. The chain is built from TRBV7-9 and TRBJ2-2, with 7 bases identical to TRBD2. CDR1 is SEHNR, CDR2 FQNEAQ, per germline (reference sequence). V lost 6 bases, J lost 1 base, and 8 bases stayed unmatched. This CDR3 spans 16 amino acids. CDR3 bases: TGTGCCAGCAGTCCCCTAGCGGAGGTGAACACCGGGGAGCTGTTTTTT. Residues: CASSPLAEVNTGELFF.

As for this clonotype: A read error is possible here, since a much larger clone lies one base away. The CDR3 loop is CSGTWVGGPDEQFF. As DNA, the CDR3 is TGCAGCGGGACGTGGGTAGGGGGACCTGATGAGCAGTTCTTC. The chain joins TRBV29-1 to TRBJ2-1, with a possible D match to TRBD1 (6 bases). V was cut by 7 bases and J by 8 bases, with 21 bases left in between. Germline loops: CDR1 SQVTM, CDR2 ANQGSEA. The CDR3 is made up of 14 amino acids.

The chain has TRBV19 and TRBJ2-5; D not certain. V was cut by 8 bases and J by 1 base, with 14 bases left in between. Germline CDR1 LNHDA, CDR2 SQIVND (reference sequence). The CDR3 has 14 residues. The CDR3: CASAPQCSQETQYF. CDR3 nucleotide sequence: TGTGCCAGTGCTCCCCAGTGTTCCCAAGAGACCCAGTACTTC.

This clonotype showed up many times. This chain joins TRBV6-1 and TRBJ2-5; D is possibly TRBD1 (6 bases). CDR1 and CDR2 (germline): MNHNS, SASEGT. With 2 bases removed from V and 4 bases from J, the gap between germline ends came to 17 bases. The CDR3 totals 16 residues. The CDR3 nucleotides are TGTGCCAGCAGTGAATGGATTAGAGGGGGAAGAGAGACCCAGTACTTC. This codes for CASSEWIRGGRETQYF.

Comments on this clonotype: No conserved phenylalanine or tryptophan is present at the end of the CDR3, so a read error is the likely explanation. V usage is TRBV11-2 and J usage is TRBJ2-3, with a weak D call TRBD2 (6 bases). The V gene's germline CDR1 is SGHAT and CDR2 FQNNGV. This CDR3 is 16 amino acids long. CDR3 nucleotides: TGTACCAGCAGCTTAGTTGGCGGGATTGGCACAGATATGCAGTATCTT. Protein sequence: CTSSLVGGIGTDMQYL.

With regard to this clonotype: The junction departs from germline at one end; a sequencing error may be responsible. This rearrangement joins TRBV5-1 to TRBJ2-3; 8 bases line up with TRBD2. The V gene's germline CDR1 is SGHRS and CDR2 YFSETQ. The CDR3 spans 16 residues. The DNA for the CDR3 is TGCGCCAGCGGCTTGGGTACTAGCGGCATCACAGATACGCAGTATTTT. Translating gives CASGLGTSGITDTQYF.